A single sample is the source of the 8 T cell receptor beta chains below, sequenced in a study of blood T cell repertoires in COVID-19. This table comes from immunoSEQ multiplex PCR, and its TCRdb copy is limited to in-frame clones, with some not included. Altogether 150,000 to 200,000 clones are present, 85% to 90% being singletons, with the ten largest covering about an eighth. Sample: peripheral blood. Receptors originate from a woman aged 70-85 years with COVID-19, enrolled during active disease.

This clone was found a few times. The chain uses TRBV3-1 (or the pseudogene TRBV3-2) and TRBJ1-1; TRBD1 might be the D (6 bases). CDR1 and CDR2 from the germline V gene are LGHDT and YNNKEL (reference sequence). This CDR3 region has 14 residues. Trimming stripped 5 bases from V and 3 bases from J, with 13 bases between. For the CDR3, the DNA is TGTGCCAGCAGCACGGGGGGGCCTTACACTGAAGCTTTCTTT. It is translated as CASSTGGPYTEAFF.

This clone was recorded a few times. The V gene is TRBV7-2, the J gene TRBJ2-1, with 8 bases that match TRBD2. Germline loops: CDR1 SGHTA, CDR2 FQGNSA. This CDR3 is built from 13 residues. Trimming removed 3 bases from V and 10 bases from J; junction bases left unmatched: 5. CDR3 sequence (DNA): TGTGCCAGCAGCTTCGCCGGGACTAGGGAGCAGTTCTTC. It is translated as CASSFAGTREQFF.

The chain carries TRBV7-8 and TRBJ2-7; possibly TRBD2 for D (6 bases). This CDR3 comprises 14 residues. Trimming took off 4 bases at V and 3 bases at J, with 13 bases between the two ends. Germline loops: CDR1 SGHVS, CDR2 FQNEAQ. In DNA form, the CDR3 reads TGTGCCAGCAGCTCGCCTACGGGAGTCTACGAGCAGTACTTC. Its protein product is CASSSPTGVYEQYF.

The chain carries TRBV19 and TRBJ2-2; tentative D call: TRBD1 (5 bases). The CDR3 contains 14 residues. V lost 11 bases and J lost 0, with 13 bases in between. Germline CDR1 reads LNHDA; CDR2 reads SQIVND (reference sequence). The DNA of the CDR3 is TGTGCCGCAAGACAGTTGGCGAACACCGGGGAGCTGTTTTTT. This encodes CAARQLANTGELFF.

The chain carries TRBV24-1 and TRBJ2-1; 15 nucleotides line up with TRBD2. V gave up 2 bases and J gave up 1 base; unmatched junction bases: 5. The CDR3 loop spans 19 amino acids. CDR1 and CDR2 (germline): KGHDR, SFDVKD. CDR3 sequence: CATSDSGTSGRLSYNEQFF. For the CDR3, the DNA is TGTGCCACCAGTGATTCGGGGACTAGCGGGAGGTTGTCCTACAATGAGCAGTTCTTC.

The genes are TRBV5-1 and TRBJ2-1; 11 nucleotides line up with TRBD2. Germline lookup yields CDR1 SGHRS and CDR2 YFSETQ. V was clipped by 2 bases and J by 6 bases; unmatched bases: 4. There are 15 residues in the CDR3. The CDR3 DNA reads as TGCGCCAGCAGCTTAACTAGCGGGAGTATCAATGAGCAGTTCTTC. This codes for CASSLTSGSINEQFF.

J is TRBJ1-5 and V is TRBV6-5; 8 bases line up with TRBD1. The CDR3 covers 14 residues. The V segment lost 7 bases and the J segment 4 bases; nucleotides outside the gene matches: 6. The germline V gene encodes CDR1 MNHEY and CDR2 SVGAGI. CDR3 nucleotides: TGTGCCAGCACAGGACAGGGAGCTAATCAGCCCCAGCATTTT. Translated: CASTGQGANQPQHF.

The rearrangement uses TRBV7-9 and TRBJ2-5; the match to TRBD2 covers 10 bases. CDR1 and CDR2 (germline): SEHNR, FQNEAQ (reference sequence). This CDR3 region has 15 residues. V shed 3 bases and J 4 bases; nucleotides not matched to a gene: 5. CDR3 residues: CASSFLAGVGETQYF. CDR3 DNA sequence: TGTGCCAGCAGCTTCCTAGCGGGAGTGGGAGAGACCCAGTACTTC.